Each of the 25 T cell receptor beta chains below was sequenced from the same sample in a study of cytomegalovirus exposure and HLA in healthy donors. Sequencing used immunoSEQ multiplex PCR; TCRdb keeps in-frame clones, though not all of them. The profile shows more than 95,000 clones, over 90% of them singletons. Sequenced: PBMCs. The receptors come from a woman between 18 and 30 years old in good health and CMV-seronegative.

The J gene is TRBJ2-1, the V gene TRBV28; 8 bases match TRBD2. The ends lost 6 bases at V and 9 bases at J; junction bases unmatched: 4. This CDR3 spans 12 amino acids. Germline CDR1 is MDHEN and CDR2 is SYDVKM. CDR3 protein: CASSGGGPEQFF. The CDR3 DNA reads TGTGCCAGCAGCGGGGGGGGACCTGAGCAGTTCTTC.

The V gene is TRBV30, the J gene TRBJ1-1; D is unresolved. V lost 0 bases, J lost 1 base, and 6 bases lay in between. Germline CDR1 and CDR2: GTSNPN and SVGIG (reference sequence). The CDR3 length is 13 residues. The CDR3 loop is CAWSVWRNTEAFF. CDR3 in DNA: TGTGCCTGGAGTGTATGGAGGAACACTGAAGCTTTCTTT.

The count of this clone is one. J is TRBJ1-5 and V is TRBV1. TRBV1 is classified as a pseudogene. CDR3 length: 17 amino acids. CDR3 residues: CTSRPSTIREENQPQHF. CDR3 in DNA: TGCACCAGCAGGCCTTCGACTATCAGGGAGGAGAATCAGCCCCAGCATTTT.

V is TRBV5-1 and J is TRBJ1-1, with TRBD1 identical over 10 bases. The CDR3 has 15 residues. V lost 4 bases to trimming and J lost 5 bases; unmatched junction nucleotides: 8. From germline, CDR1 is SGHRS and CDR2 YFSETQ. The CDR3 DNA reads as TGCGCCAGCAGCGCACGACAGGGGGCAGAAACTGAAGCTTTCTTT. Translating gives CASSARQGAETEAFF.

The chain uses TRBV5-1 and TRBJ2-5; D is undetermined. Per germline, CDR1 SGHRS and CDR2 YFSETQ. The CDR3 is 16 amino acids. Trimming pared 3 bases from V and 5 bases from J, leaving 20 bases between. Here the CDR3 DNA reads TGCGCCAGCAGCTCAATGGGCCAGGCCCAATGGGAGACCCAGTACTTC. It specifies CASSSMGQAQWETQYF.

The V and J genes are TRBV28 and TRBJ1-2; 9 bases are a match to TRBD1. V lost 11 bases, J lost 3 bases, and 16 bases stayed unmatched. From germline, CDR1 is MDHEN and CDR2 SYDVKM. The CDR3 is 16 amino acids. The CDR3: CAAYRDRAEEHYGYTF. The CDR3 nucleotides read TGTGCCGCCTATCGGGACAGGGCGGAGGAGCACTATGGCTACACCTTC.

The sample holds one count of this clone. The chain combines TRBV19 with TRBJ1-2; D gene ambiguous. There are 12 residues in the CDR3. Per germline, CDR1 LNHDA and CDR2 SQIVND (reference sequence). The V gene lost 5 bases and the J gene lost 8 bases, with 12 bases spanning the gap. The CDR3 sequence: CASSGDYRGYTF. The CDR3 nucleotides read TGTGCCAGTAGTGGTGACTACCGCGGCTACACCTTC.

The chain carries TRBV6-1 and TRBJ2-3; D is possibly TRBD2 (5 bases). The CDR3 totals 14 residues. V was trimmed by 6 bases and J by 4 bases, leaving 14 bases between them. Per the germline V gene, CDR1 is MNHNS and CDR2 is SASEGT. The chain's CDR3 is CASRSETNADTQYF. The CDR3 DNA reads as TGTGCCAGCAGATCTGAGACTAACGCAGATACGCAGTATTTT.

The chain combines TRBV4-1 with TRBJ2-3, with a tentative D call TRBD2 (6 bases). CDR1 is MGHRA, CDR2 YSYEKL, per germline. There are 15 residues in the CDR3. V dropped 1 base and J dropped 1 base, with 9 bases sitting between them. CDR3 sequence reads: CASSQVERGTDTQYF. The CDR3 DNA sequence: TGCGCCAGCAGCCAAGTCGAGCGGGGCACAGATACGCAGTATTTT.

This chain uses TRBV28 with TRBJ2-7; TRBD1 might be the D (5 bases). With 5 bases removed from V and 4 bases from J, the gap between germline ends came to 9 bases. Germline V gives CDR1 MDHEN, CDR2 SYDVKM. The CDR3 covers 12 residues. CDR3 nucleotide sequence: TGTGCCAGCAGTCGCGGACAATACGAGCAGTACTTC. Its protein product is CASSRGQYEQYF.

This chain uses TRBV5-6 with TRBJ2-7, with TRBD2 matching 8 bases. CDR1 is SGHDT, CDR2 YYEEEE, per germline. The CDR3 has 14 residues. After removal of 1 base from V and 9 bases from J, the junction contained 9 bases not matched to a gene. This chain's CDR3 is CASSLPQREYVQYF. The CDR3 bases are TGTGCCAGCAGCTTGCCGCAGCGGGAGTATGTGCAGTACTTC.

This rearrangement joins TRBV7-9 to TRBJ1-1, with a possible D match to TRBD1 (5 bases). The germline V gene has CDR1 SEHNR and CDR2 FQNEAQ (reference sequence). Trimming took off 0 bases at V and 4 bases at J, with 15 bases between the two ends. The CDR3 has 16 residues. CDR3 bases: TGTGCCAGCAGCTTAGCCACGGGGGGTTTTGGCACTGAAGCTTTCTTT. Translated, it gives CASSLATGGFGTEAFF.

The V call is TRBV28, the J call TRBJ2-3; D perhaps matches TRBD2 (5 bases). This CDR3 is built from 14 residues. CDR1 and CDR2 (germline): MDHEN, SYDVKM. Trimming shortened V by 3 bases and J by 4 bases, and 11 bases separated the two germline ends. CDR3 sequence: CASSFILASDTQYF. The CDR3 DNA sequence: TGTGCCAGCAGTTTCATCCTAGCCTCAGATACGCAGTATTTT. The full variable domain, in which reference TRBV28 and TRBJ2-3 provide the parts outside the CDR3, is DVKVTQSSRYLVKRTGEKVFLECVQDMDHENMFWYRQDPGLGLRLIYFSYDVKMKEKGDIPEGYSVSREKKERFSLILESASTNQTSMYLCASSFILASDTQYFGPGTRLTVL.

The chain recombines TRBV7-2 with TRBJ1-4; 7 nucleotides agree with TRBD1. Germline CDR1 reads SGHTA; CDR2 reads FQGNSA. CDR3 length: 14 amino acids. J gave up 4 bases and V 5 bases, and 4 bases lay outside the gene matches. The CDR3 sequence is CASSPRGNNEKLFF. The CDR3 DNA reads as TGTGCCAGCAGCCCCAGGGGGAATAATGAAAAACTGTTTTTT.

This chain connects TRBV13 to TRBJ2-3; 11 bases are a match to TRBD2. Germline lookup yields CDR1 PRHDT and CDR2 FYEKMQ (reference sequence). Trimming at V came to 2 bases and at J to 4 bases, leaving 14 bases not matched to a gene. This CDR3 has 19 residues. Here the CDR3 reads CASSLKGFGSGRAADTQYF. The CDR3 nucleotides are TGTGCCAGCAGCTTAAAAGGTTTTGGTAGCGGGAGGGCCGCAGATACGCAGTATTTT. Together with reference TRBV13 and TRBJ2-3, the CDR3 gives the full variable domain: AAGVIQSPRHLIKEKRETATLKCYPIPRHDTVYWYQQGPGQDPQFLISFYEKMQSDKGSIPDRFSAQQFSDYHSELNMSSLELGDSALYFCASSLKGFGSGRAADTQYFGPGTRLTVL.

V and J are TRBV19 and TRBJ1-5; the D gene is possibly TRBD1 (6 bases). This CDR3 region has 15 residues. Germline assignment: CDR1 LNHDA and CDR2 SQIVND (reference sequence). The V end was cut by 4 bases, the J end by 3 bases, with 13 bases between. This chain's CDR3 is CASSNPDSDNQPQHF. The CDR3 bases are TGTGCCAGTAGTAACCCGGACAGTGACAATCAGCCCCAGCATTTT. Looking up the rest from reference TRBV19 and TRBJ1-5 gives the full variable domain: DGGITQSPKYLFRKEGQNVTLSCEQNLNHDAMYWYRQDPGQGLRLIYYSQIVNDFQKGDIAEGYSVSREKKESFPLTVTSAQKNPTAFYLCASSNPDSDNQPQHFGDGTRLSIL.

As DNA, the CDR3 is TGTGCCAAGGTACTAGCGGACCACACCGGGGAGCTGTTTTTT. The encoded protein is CAKVLADHTGELFF. This chain links TRBV6-4 with TRBJ2-2, with 8 bases lining up with TRBD2. The trim removed 10 bases at V and 3 bases at J, leaving 7 bases unmatched. Germline V gene sequence: CDR1 MRHNA, CDR2 SNTAGT. The CDR3 covers 14 residues.

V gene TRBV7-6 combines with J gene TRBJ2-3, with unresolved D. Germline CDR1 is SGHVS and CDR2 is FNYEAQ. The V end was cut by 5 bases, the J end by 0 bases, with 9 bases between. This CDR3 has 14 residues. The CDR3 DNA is TGTGCCAGCAGCCCTCAGTCGAGCACAGATACGCAGTATTTT. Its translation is CASSPQSSTDTQYF.

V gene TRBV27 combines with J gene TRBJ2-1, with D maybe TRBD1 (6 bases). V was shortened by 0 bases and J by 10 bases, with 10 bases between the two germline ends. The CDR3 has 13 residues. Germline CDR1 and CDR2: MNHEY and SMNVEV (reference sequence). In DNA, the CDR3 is TGTGCCAGCAGTTTATCACAGGGTTGGGAGCAGTTCTTC. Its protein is CASSLSQGWEQFF.

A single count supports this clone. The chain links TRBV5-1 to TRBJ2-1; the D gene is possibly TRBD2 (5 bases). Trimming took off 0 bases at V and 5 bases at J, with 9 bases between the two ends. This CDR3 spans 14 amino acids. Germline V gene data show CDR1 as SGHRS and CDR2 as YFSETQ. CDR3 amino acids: CASSLGAEHNEQFF. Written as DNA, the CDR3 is TGCGCCAGCAGCTTGGGAGCGGAGCACAATGAGCAGTTCTTC. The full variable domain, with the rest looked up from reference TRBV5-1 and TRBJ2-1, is KAGVTQTPRYLIKTRGQQVTLSCSPISGHRSVSWYQQTPGQGLQFLFEYFSETQRNKGNFPGRFSGRQFSNSRSEMNVSTLELGDSALYLCASSLGAEHNEQFFGPGTRLTVL.

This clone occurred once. CDR3 bases: TGCGCCAGCAGCTTGGTGGGGGGATCTTCACCCCTCCACTTT. Translation: CASSLVGGSSPLHF. The chain uses TRBV5-1 and TRBJ1-6, with a tentative D call TRBD1 (5 bases). The CDR3 is 14 amino acids. From germline, CDR1 is SGHRS and CDR2 YFSETQ. Deletions cut 0 bases from V and 9 bases from J, with 10 bases between. Filled out from reference TRBV5-1 and TRBJ1-6, the complete variable domain reads KAGVTQTPRYLIKTRGQQVTLSCSPISGHRSVSWYQQTPGQGLQFLFEYFSETQRNKGNFPGRFSGRQFSNSRSEMNVSTLELGDSALYLCASSLVGGSSPLHFGNGTRLTVT.

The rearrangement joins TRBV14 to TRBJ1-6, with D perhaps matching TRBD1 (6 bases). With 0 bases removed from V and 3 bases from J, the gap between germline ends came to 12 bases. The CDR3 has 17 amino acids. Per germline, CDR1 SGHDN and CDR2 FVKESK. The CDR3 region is CASSQEYGRGYNSPLHF. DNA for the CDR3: TGTGCCAGCAGCCAAGAGTACGGCAGGGGCTATAATTCACCCCTCCACTTT.

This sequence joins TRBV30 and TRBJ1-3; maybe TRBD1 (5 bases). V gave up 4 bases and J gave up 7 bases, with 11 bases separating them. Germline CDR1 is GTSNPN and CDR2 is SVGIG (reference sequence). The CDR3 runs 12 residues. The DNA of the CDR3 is TGTGCCTGGACGGCCGGGGGGAACACCATATATTTT. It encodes CAWTAGGNTIYF.

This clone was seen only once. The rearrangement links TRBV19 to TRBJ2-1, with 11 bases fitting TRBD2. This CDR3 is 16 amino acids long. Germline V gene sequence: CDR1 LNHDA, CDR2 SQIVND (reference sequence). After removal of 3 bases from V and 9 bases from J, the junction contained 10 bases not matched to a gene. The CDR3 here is CASSIPGLAGGGEQFF. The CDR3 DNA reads TGTGCCAGTAGTATTCCTGGGCTAGCGGGAGGAGGTGAGCAGTTCTTC.

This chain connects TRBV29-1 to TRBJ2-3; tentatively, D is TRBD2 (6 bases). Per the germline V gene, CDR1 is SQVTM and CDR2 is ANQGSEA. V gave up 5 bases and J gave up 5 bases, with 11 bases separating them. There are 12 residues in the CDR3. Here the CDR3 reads CSVWTGEDTQYF. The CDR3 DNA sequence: TGCAGCGTTTGGACGGGGGAAGATACGCAGTATTTT.